This is a list of T cell receptor beta chains from one sample in a study of cytomegalovirus exposure and HLA in healthy donors. Assay used: immunoSEQ multiplex PCR; TCRdb lists only in-frame clones, some missing. The table includes about 190,000 clones, 75% to 80% detected once. Sequenced sample: PBMCs. The receptors shown here come from a woman younger than 45 in good health and CMV-seropositive. The CDR3 runs from the conserved cysteine through the conserved F or W. The D gene is left open where the match is weak. Clone sizes are given selectively: once, few, many, or a class where the clone is expanded.

d_call j_call v_call clone_size cdr3_aa cdr3_nt
NA TRBJ2-1 TRBV5-6 NA CASTRQWIGNVNEQFF TGTGCCAGCACCCGCCAGTGGATCGGGAACGTGAATGAGCAGTTCTTC
TRBD2 TRBJ2-5 TRBV9 NA CASSVTSGSRETQYF TGTGCCAGCAGCGTAACTAGCGGGAGTAGGGAGACCCAGTACTTC
NA TRBJ1-6 TRBV19 few CASSIVGQLNSPLHF TGTGCCAGTAGTATAGTCGGTCAACTTAATTCACCCCTCCACTTT
NA TRBJ2-7 TRBV27 NA CASSLGGDDEQYF TGTGCCAGCAGTTTAGGCGGGGATGACGAGCAGTACTTC
NA TRBJ2-7 TRBV18 NA CASSSTTGSSYEQYF TGTGCCAGCTCATCCACGACAGGTAGCTCCTACGAGCAGTACTTC
NA TRBJ1-3 TRBV7-8 few CASSVGQRSSGNTIYF TGTGCCAGCAGCGTCGGACAGAGGAGCTCTGGAAACACCATATATTTT
TRBD2 TRBJ2-3 TRBV2 NA CASNNRVLAGDTDTQYF TGTGCCAGCAATAACAGGGTGCTAGCGGGAGACACAGATACGCAGTATTTT
TRBD2 TRBJ2-1 TRBV6-6 NA CASRIIAGRGVYEQFF TGTGCCAGCAGAATTATAGCGGGAAGGGGGGTCTATGAGCAGTTCTTC
NA TRBJ2-7 TRBV5-1 NA CASSALTGRYEQYF TGCGCCAGCAGCGCACTGACAGGGAGGTACGAGCAGTACTTC
NA TRBJ2-3 TRBV21-1 NA CASSRTSGFYTDTQYF TGTGCCAGCAGCAGGACTAGCGGGTTTTACACAGATACGCAGTATTTT
TRBD2 TRBJ2-7 TRBV28 NA CASSLLLAGGYEQYF TGTGCCAGCAGTTTACTGCTAGCGGGAGGCTACGAGCAGTACTTC
TRBD1 TRBJ2-7 TRBV7-9 NA CARQPRTGYNEQYF TGTGCCAGGCAACCTCGGACAGGGTACAACGAGCAGTACTTC
NA TRBJ1-6 TRBV27 NA CASSLEQSSYNSPLHF TGTGCCAGCAGTTTAGAACAGAGCTCCTATAATTCACCCCTCCACTTT
TRBD1 TRBJ1-4 TRBV7-9 NA CASSLDRGTVEKLFF TGTGCCAGCAGCTTAGACCGTGGGACAGTAGAAAAACTGTTTTTT